Listed below are T cell receptor beta chains from one sample, sequenced in a study of CD8 T cells in ankylosing spondylitis. TCRdb reprocessed the 5' RACE reads with MiXCR, giving one entry per CDR3 protein. The sample includes 200,000 to 300,000 distinct CDR3 sequences, 10% of them seen just once. The sample comprised blood, either unsorted or a sorted T cell fraction (not recorded which). Source of these receptors: a male donor with ankylosing spondylitis or in good health (not recorded which). The CDR3 runs from the conserved cysteine through the conserved F or W. The D gene is left open where the match is weak. Where a row states a size, it is once, few, many or the class of an expanded clone; other rows omit it.

d_gene	j_gene	abundance	v_gene	CDR3nt	CDR3aa
TRBD1	TRBJ1-2	many	TRBV15	TGTGCCACCAGCAGAGCCGGACAGGGGGCTTGGGGCTACACCTTC	CATSRAGQGAWGYTF
TRBD2	TRBJ2-7	.	TRBV7-9	TGTGCCAGCAGCCGTTCTAGCGGGAGCAAAGACGAGCAGTACTTC	CASSRSSGSKDEQYF
.	TRBJ2-3	many	TRBV4-2	TGTGCCAGCAGCCAAGGGGTGCAGGGAAGCACAGATACGCAGTATTTT	CASSQGVQGSTDTQYF
TRBD2	TRBJ2-5	few	TRBV7-9	TGTGCCAGCAGCTTAAGCTCGACTAGCGGGCAAGAGACCCAGTACTTC	CASSLSSTSGQETQYF
.	TRBJ2-7	few	TRBV10-2	TGCGCCAGCTTCGGGATACCCTACGAGCAGTACTTC	CASFGIPYEQYF
.	TRBJ2-3	many	TRBV30	TGTGCCTGGAGTGTCGCCTCTAGCACAGATACGCAGTATTTT	CAWSVASSTDTQYF
.	TRBJ1-3	few	TRBV30	TGTGCCTTACAGATACCGGGGGGAAACACCATATATTTT	CALQIPGGNTIYF
.	TRBJ2-3	many	TRBV10-3	TGTGCCATCAGTGAGGAGGGGGTTGGCACAGATACGCAGTATTTT	CAISEEGVGTDTQYF
.	TRBJ2-3	many	TRBV5-1	TGCGCCAGCAGCTTTGGAGACCCTCGGAGCGGAGATACGCAGTATTTT	CASSFGDPRSGDTQYF
TRBD1	TRBJ1-2	few	TRBV28	TGTGCCAGCAGTGGGCCGGGACAGAATGGCTACACCTTC	CASSGPGQNGYTF
.	TRBJ1-4	.	TRBV30	TGTGCCTGGAGCCCCGCGGTAACTAATGAAAAACTGTTTTTT	CAWSPAVTNEKLFF
.	TRBJ1-1	many	TRBV12-3/TRBV12-4	TGTGCCAGCAGTTTAAGGGGGGGGGGTTCGGGCACTGAAGCTTTCTTT	CASSLRGGGSGTEAFF
.	TRBJ2-3	few	TRBV30	TGTGCCTGGAGAAAGGGGAACACAGATACGCAGTATTTT	CAWRKGNTDTQYF
.	TRBJ1-1	.	TRBV20-1	TGCAGTGCTAGTCCCAGGGGAGGCGGCACTGAAGCTTTCTTT	CSASPRGGGTEAFF
.	TRBJ2-7	many	TRBV5-6	TGTGCCAGCAGCTTGAATGGGGGCTTCTCCTACGAGCAGTACTTC	CASSLNGGFSYEQYF
.	TRBJ2-1	many	TRBV5-1	TGCGCCAGCAGCACAGGGCCAAGTTACAATGAGCAGTTCTTC	CASSTGPSYNEQFF
.	TRBJ1-2	many	TRBV4-1	TGCGCCAGCAGCCAAGATCGAAGCTTTTGGGATGGCTACACCTTC	CASSQDRSFWDGYTF
TRBD2	TRBJ2-1	.	TRBV5-1	TGCGCCAGCAGCTCCGGACTAGCGGAGTACAATGAGCAGTTCTTC	CASSSGLAEYNEQFF
.	TRBJ1-2	many	TRBV5-1	TGCGCCAGCAGCTTGTTGACAGAAGGATATGGCTACACCTTC	CASSLLTEGYGYTF
.	TRBJ1-5	few	TRBV4-1	TGCGCCAGCAGCCACCCACCGAAGGGGCCCCAGCATTTT	CASSHPPKGPQHF
.	TRBJ2-3	few	TRBV11-1	TGTGCCAGCAGCTTAGCGCTCCGTCCGTCGGGCCCTAAGCGCGATACGCAGTATTTT	CASSLALRPSGPKRDTQYF
.	TRBJ1-5	.	TRBV6-2/TRBV6-3	TGTGCCAGCATCGCAGGATCTCTTAGCAATCAGCCCCAGCATTTT	CASIAGSLSNQPQHF
TRBD1	TRBJ1-1	.	TRBV2	TGTGCCAGCAGTGTTACAGGGGGAATGAACACTGAAGCTTTCTTT	CASSVTGGMNTEAFF
.	TRBJ1-6	many	TRBV3-1	TGTGCCAGCAGCCAAGTATTCGGGGGATCACCCCTCCACTTT	CASSQVFGGSPLHF
TRBD2	TRBJ2-5	many	TRBV7-7	TGTGCCAGCAGCTTAGATAGCGGGAGCCAGACCCAGTACTTC	CASSLDSGSQTQYF
.	TRBJ1-3	many	TRBV7-6	TGTGCCAGCAGCTTAGGGAGAAACACCATATATTTT	CASSLGRNTIYF
.	TRBJ1-2	many	TRBV4-2	TGTGCCAGCAGCCAAGATCTAACAGGGACGGACTATGGCTACACCTTC	CASSQDLTGTDYGYTF
.	TRBJ2-7	many	TRBV15	TGTGCCACCAGCAGAGAAGGGCACGAGCAGTACTTC	CATSREGHEQYF